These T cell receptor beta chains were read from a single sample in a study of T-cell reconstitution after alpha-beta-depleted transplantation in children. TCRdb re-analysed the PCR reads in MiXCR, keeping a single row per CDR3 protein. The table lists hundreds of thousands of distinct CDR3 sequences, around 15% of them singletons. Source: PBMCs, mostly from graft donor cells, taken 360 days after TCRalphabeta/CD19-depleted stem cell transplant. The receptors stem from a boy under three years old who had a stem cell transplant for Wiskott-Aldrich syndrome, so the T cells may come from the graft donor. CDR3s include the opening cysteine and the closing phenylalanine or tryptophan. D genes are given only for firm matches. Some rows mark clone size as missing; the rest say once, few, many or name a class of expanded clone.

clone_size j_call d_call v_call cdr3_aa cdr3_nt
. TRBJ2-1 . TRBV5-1 CASSFPSRHGRPSYNEQFF TGCGCCAGCAGCTTTCCCTCACGCCACGGACGCCCCTCCTACAATGAGCAGTTCTTC
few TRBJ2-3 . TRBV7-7 CASSSGPTGTDTQYF TGTGCCAGCAGCTCGGGACCTACGGGGACAGATACGCAGTATTTT
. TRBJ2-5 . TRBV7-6 CASSLLRGKTQYF TGTGCCAGCAGCTTACTCCGGGGGAAGACCCAGTACTTC
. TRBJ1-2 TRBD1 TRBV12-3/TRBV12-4 CASSLTGGSNYGYTF TGTGCCAGCAGTTTAACAGGGGGCTCTAACTATGGCTACACCTTC
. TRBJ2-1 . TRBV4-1 CASSQAFTGKGNNEQFF TGCGCCAGCAGCCAAGCCTTTACAGGGAAGGGAAACAATGAGCAGTTCTTC
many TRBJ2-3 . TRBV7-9 CASSFQGTGRDTQYF TGTGCCAGCAGCTTCCAGGGGACTGGGAGAGATACGCAGTATTTT
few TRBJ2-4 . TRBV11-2 CASSLEAPIQYF TGTGCCAGCAGCTTAGAGGCCCCCATTCAGTACTTC
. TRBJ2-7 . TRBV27 CASSFLNRADEQYF TGTGCCAGCAGTTTTTTGAACAGGGCCGACGAGCAGTACTTC
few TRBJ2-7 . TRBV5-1 CASSLAERGGNEQYF TGCGCCAGCAGCTTGGCCGAGAGGGGTGGTAACGAGCAGTACTTC
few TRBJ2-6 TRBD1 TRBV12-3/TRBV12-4 CASGGQARSGANVLTF TGTGCCAGTGGGGGACAGGCACGCTCTGGGGCCAACGTCCTGACTTTC
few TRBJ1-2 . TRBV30 CAWAGDGYTF TGTGCCTGGGCCGGGGACGGCTACACCTTC
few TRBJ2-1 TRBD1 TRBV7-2 CASSLFGQGVTGEQFF TGTGCCAGCAGCCTCTTCGGACAGGGGGTTACTGGTGAGCAGTTCTTC
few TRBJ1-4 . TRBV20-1 CSARRTDEKLFF TGCAGTGCTAGACGGACAGACGAAAAACTGTTTTTT
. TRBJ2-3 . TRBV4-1 CASSQDPRAADTQYF TGCGCCAGCAGCCAAGATCCTAGGGCAGCGGATACGCAGTATTTT
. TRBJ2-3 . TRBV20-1 CSARPGLSTDTQYF TGCAGTGCTAGACCGGGCCTAAGCACAGATACGCAGTATTTT
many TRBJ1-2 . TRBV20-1 CSARDRRGYTF TGCAGTGCTAGAGATAGGCGGGGCTACACCTTC
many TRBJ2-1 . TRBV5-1 CASSGGSSYNEQFF TGTGCCAGCAGTGGAGGGAGCTCCTACAATGAGCAGTTCTTC
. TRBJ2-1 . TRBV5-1 CASSLDWSSYNEQFF TGCGCCAGCAGCTTGGACTGGAGCTCCTACAATGAGCAGTTCTTC
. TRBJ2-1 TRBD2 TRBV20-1 CSAPKVAGGPYNEQFF TGCAGTGCTCCCAAAGTAGCGGGAGGACCCTACAATGAGCAGTTCTTC
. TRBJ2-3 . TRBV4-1 CASSQPYRDTQYF TGCGCCAGCAGCCAGCCGTATAGGGATACGCAGTATTTT
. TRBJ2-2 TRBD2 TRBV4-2 CASSQSRPPGLEGGELFF TGTGCCAGCAGCCAATCGCGTCCGCCGGGACTAGAGGGCGGGGAGCTGTTTTTT
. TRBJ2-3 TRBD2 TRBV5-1 CASRGTSDTDTQYF TGCGCCAGCAGGGGGACTAGCGACACAGATACGCAGTATTTT
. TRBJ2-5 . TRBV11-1 CASSPRGKTATIGETQYF TGTGCCAGCAGCCCACGGGGGAAGACAGCCACGATCGGGGAGACCCAGTACTTC